The next 30 T cell receptor beta chains were all read from a single sample in a study of blood T cell repertoires in COVID-19. Sequencing used immunoSEQ multiplex PCR; TCRdb keeps in-frame clones, though not all of them. The sample yields around 150,000 clones, over 80% seen once. Sequencing was done on a sample of PBMCs or T cells enriched from blood (not recorded which). All receptors come from a man in his 70s who had been exposed to COVID-19.

This clone came up once. This chain uses TRBV5-4 with TRBJ1-2, with no clear D. With 0 bases removed from V and 4 bases from J, the gap between germline ends came to 13 bases. The CDR3 has 15 amino acids. Germline V gives CDR1 SGHNT, CDR2 YYREEE (reference sequence). The CDR3 region has the DNA TGTGCCAGCAGCTTGGAGCCCCAAGGGAGCTATGGCTACACCTTC. Amino acids: CASSLEPQGSYGYTF. Supplemented by reference TRBV5-4 and TRBJ1-2, the full variable domain reads ETGVTQSPTHLIKTRGQQVTLRCSSQSGHNTVSWYQQALGQGPQFIFQYYREEENGRGNFPPRFSGLQFPNYSSELNVNALELDDSALYLCASSLEPQGSYGYTFGSGTRLTVV.

The chain joins TRBV9 to TRBJ2-1; D remains unclear. CDR1 is SGDLS and CDR2 is YYNGEE in the germline V gene. CDR3 length: 14 amino acids. Trimming removed 4 bases from V and 4 bases from J, with 12 bases in between. The CDR3: CASSPPIGYNEQFF. The CDR3 DNA reads TGTGCCAGCAGCCCCCCGATCGGGTACAATGAGCAGTTCTTC.

The rearrangement uses TRBV5-1 and TRBJ1-2; D is possibly TRBD1 (5 bases). The CDR3 length is 18 residues. Trimming pared 2 bases from V and 4 bases from J, leaving 24 bases between. Germline loops: CDR1 SGHRS, CDR2 YFSETQ. The CDR3 sequence: CASSFHGAGSSAVYGYTF. Here the CDR3 DNA reads TGCGCCAGCAGCTTCCATGGGGCAGGGTCTTCGGCGGTCTATGGCTACACCTTC.

This rearrangement joins TRBV5-8 to TRBJ2-7, with 7 bases that match TRBD1. With 1 base clipped from V and 3 bases from J, the junction kept 7 bases outside the gene matches. This CDR3 is 15 amino acids long. The germline CDR1 and CDR2 sequences are SGHTS and YDEGEE. The CDR3 DNA is TGTGCCAGCAGCTTGTCGACAGGGATCCTCTACGAGCAGTACTTC. Protein product: CASSLSTGILYEQYF.

The rearrangement joins TRBV19 to TRBJ1-5, with D possibly matching TRBD1 (6 bases). This CDR3 is built from 14 residues. V lost 10 bases, J lost 7 bases, and 20 bases lay in between. Germline V gene lookup returns CDR1 LNHDA and CDR2 SQIVND (reference sequence). CDR3 amino acids: CATKPTGFGQPQHF. The DNA for the CDR3 is TGTGCCACTAAACCTACAGGGTTCGGGCAGCCCCAGCATTTT. The complete variable domain, with remaining parts taken from reference TRBV19 and TRBJ1-5, reads DGGITQSPKYLFRKEGQNVTLSCEQNLNHDAMYWYRQDPGQGLRLIYYSQIVNDFQKGDIAEGYSVSREKKESFPLTVTSAQKNPTAFYLCATKPTGFGQPQHFGDGTRLSIL.

The V call is TRBV18, the J call TRBJ1-1; D might be TRBD1 (5 bases). The CDR3 covers 14 residues. V was trimmed by 5 bases and J by 7 bases, leaving 17 bases between them. Germline loops: CDR1 KGHSH, CDR2 LQKENI. In DNA, the CDR3 is TGTGCCAGCTCAACCAACTGGGGGGACGGTGAAGCTTTCTTT. Translating gives CASSTNWGDGEAFF.

In DNA, the CDR3 is TGTGCCAGCAGTGACCTCACAGGGGAACTACCGGGCAATGAGCAGTTCTTC. Translation gives CASSDLTGELPGNEQFF. The rearrangement uses TRBV5-6 and TRBJ2-1; 7 bases fit TRBD1. V dropped 5 bases and J dropped 6; count of bases not matched to a gene: 17. CDR1 SGHDT and CDR2 YYEEEE come from the germline V gene. This CDR3 spans 17 amino acids.

The rearrangement uses TRBV9 and TRBJ2-1; TRBD2 aligns across 8 bases. Germline CDR1 is SGDLS and CDR2 is YYNGEE. V lost 3 bases to trimming and J lost 4 bases; unmatched junction nucleotides: 9. The CDR3 covers 16 residues. The CDR3 protein is CASSALTSGRYNEQFF. The CDR3 DNA follows: TGTGCCAGCAGCGCCTTAACTAGCGGTCGATACAATGAGCAGTTCTTC.

The chain couples TRBV11-2 to TRBJ2-1; the D gene is possibly TRBD2 (6 bases). Germline V gene lookup returns CDR1 SGHAT and CDR2 FQNNGV. This CDR3 comprises 14 residues. V was cut by 0 bases and J by 4 bases, with 7 bases left in between. CDR3 nucleotide sequence: TGTGCCAGCAGCTTAGAGGGACTTTACAATGAGCAGTTCTTC. Its translation is CASSLEGLYNEQFF.

The count of this clone is one. The chain couples TRBV29-1 to TRBJ2-3, with 8 bases fitting TRBD2. CDR1 is SQVTM and CDR2 is ANQGSEA in the germline V gene. The V gene end was trimmed by 4 bases and the J gene end by 3 bases; junction bases not matched to a gene: 6. The CDR3 runs to 14 residues. CDR3 in amino acids: CSVGRASGTDTQYF. The CDR3, as DNA: TGCAGCGTTGGAAGGGCTAGCGGGACAGATACGCAGTATTTT.

The V gene is TRBV28, the J gene TRBJ2-1, with D possibly TRBD1 on 5 matching bases. The CDR3 runs to 14 residues. CDR1 MDHEN and CDR2 SYDVKM come from the germline V gene. Trimming removed 2 bases at V and 0 bases at J, with 5 bases between. CDR3 loop: CASSLTGSYNEQFF. The DNA of the CDR3 is TGTGCCAGCAGTTTAACAGGCTCCTACAATGAGCAGTTCTTC.

The chain couples TRBV9 to TRBJ1-2, with 9 bases fitting TRBD1. The CDR3 sequence is 15 residues long. In germline, CDR1 is SGDLS, CDR2 YYNGEE. The V gene end was trimmed by 4 bases and the J gene end by 3 bases; junction bases not matched to a gene: 7. The CDR3 nucleotides are TGTGCCAGCAGCCCCCGGGACAGGGATTACTATGGCTACACCTTC. Translated: CASSPRDRDYYGYTF. Drawing the rest from reference TRBV9 and TRBJ1-2, the complete variable domain is DSGVTQTPKHLITATGQRVTLRCSPRSGDLSVYWYQQSLDQGLQFLIQYYNGEERAKGNILERFSAQQFPDLHSELNLSSLELGDSALYFCASSPRDRDYYGYTFGSGTRLTVV.

This clone appeared once. The rearrangement joins TRBV5-1 to TRBJ2-5; TRBD1 matches at 10 bases. The V segment lost 8 bases and the J segment 4 bases; nucleotides outside the gene matches: 8. The CDR3 is 14 residues long. Germline V gives CDR1 SGHRS, CDR2 YFSETQ. CDR3 sequence (DNA): TGCGCCAGTAAGGGCGGGACAGGGGTAGAGACCCAGTACTTC. Translation: CASKGGTGVETQYF.

The CDR3 here is CASVAGVTDTQYF. CDR3 nucleotides: TGTGCCAGCGTCGCGGGAGTCACAGATACGCAGTATTTT. V and J are TRBV12-3 or TRBV12-4 and TRBJ2-3; 7 positions agree with TRBD2. V was pared by 8 bases and J by 2 bases, with 4 bases of the junction left unmatched. The CDR3 runs 13 residues.

J is TRBJ1-6 and V is TRBV30, with D possibly TRBD1 on 5 matching bases. The V end lost 7 bases, the J end lost 7 bases, and 17 bases lay between the germline ends. The CDR3 loop spans 14 amino acids. The V gene's germline CDR1 is GTSNPN and CDR2 SVGIG (reference sequence). CDR3 sequence (DNA): TGTGCCTTGGACAAGGCGATCGGGAATTCACCCCTCCACTTT. It is translated as CALDKAIGNSPLHF.

The V gene is TRBV21-1, the J gene TRBJ2-7; the DNA was not used to check the table's D call, TRBD2. TRBV21-1 is a known pseudogene. The CDR3 loop spans 10 amino acids. The DNA of the CDR3 is TGTGCCAGCAGCAAGCGCGAGCAGTACTTC. It yields the protein CASSKREQYF.

J is TRBJ2-3 and V is TRBV28; D is possibly TRBD1 (5 bases). The CDR3 consists of 13 residues. Trimming shortened V by 6 bases and J by 2 bases, and 9 bases separated the two germline ends. Per the germline V gene, CDR1 is MDHEN and CDR2 is SYDVKM. CDR3 amino acids: CASRAGATDTQYF. DNA for the CDR3: TGTGCCAGCAGAGCTGGGGCCACAGATACGCAGTATTTT. The full variable domain, completed using reference TRBV28 and TRBJ2-3, is DVKVTQSSRYLVKRTGEKVFLECVQDMDHENMFWYRQDPGLGLRLIYFSYDVKMKEKGDIPEGYSVSREKKERFSLILESASTNQTSMYLCASRAGATDTQYFGPGTRLTVL.

The chain links TRBV10-3 to TRBJ2-7; D is unresolved. CDR3 length equals 14 residues. Germline CDR1 ENHRY, CDR2 SYGVKD. V shed 0 bases and J shed 3 bases, with 9 bases lying between them. The CDR3 here is CAISESTYLYEQYF. The CDR3 region has the DNA TGTGCCATCAGTGAGTCGACATACCTCTACGAGCAGTACTTC.

This chain joins TRBV5-1 and TRBJ1-1, with 7 bases lining up with TRBD1. The V segment lost 6 bases and the J segment 0 bases; nucleotides outside the gene matches: 5. Germline V lookup: CDR1 SGHRS, CDR2 YFSETQ. This CDR3 spans 14 amino acids. The CDR3 DNA sequence: TGCGCCAGCATGAGACAGGGCGTGAACACTGAAGCTTTCTTT. It translates to CASMRQGVNTEAFF.

This clone has only one observation. J is TRBJ2-1 and V is TRBV12-3 or TRBV12-4; D may be TRBD2 (6 bases). This CDR3 contains 13 residues. Trimming cost V 3 bases and J 9 bases, with 12 bases left between them. The CDR3 region has the DNA TGTGCCAGCAGTTTCCTGTTCGGGGGTGAGCAGTTCTTC. Protein: CASSFLFGGEQFF.

The chain joins TRBV3-1 (or the pseudogene TRBV3-2) to TRBJ2-7, with 8 bases that match TRBD2. Germline V lookup: CDR1 LGHDT, CDR2 YNNKEL (reference sequence). V lost 1 base, J lost 6 bases, and 2 bases stayed unmatched. This CDR3 has 13 residues. CDR3 sequence: CASSQGTSLEQYF. Here the CDR3 DNA reads TGTGCCAGCAGCCAAGGGACTAGCCTCGAGCAGTACTTC.

The chain carries TRBV19 and TRBJ1-5; 8 bases line up with TRBD1. The CDR3 totals 16 residues. Germline lookup yields CDR1 LNHDA and CDR2 SQIVND (reference sequence). Unmatched junction bases numbered 11, after V lost 6 bases and J lost 4 bases. CDR3 in DNA: TGTGCCAGTAGCCACCGACAGGGGCCCTTAAATCAGCCCCAGCATTTT. Translation: CASSHRQGPLNQPQHF.

This chain connects TRBV19 to TRBJ1-2; D not certain. Germline loops: CDR1 LNHDA, CDR2 SQIVND (reference sequence). Trimming cost V 4 bases and J 5 bases, with 14 bases left between them. This CDR3 comprises 14 residues. In DNA form, the CDR3 reads TGTGCCAGTAGTACCACAGATTTTGGGTATGGCTACACCTTC. Its protein product is CASSTTDFGYGYTF.

The J gene is TRBJ1-2, the V gene TRBV5-6; D remains ambiguous. V was cut by 0 bases and J by 0 bases, with 9 bases left in between. CDR3 length: 15 amino acids. CDR1 SGHDT and CDR2 YYEEEE come from the germline V gene. This CDR3 reads CASSLDRGTNYGYTF. The DNA of the CDR3 is TGTGCCAGCAGCTTGGATCGAGGGACTAACTATGGCTACACCTTC.

The V gene is TRBV6-2 or TRBV6-3, the J gene TRBJ1-5, with TRBD1 matching over 8 bases. The length of the CDR3 is 14 residues. With 2 bases clipped from V and 8 bases from J, the junction kept 5 bases outside the gene matches. Looked up from germline, CDR1 is MNHEY and CDR2 is SVGEGT. The CDR3 is CASSYGQGGEPQHF. The DNA for the CDR3 is TGTGCCAGCAGTTACGGACAGGGCGGCGAGCCCCAGCATTTT.

V is TRBV30 and J is TRBJ2-3, with TRBD2 identical over 8 bases. V shed 0 bases, J shed 4 bases, and the junction held 3 bases outside the gene matches. This CDR3 spans 14 amino acids. Germline CDR1 GTSNPN, CDR2 SVGIG (reference sequence). CDR3 protein: CAWSVSGGADTQYF. Here the CDR3 DNA reads TGTGCCTGGAGTGTCAGCGGGGGAGCAGATACGCAGTATTTT. Combining the CDR3 with reference TRBV30 and TRBJ2-3 gives the whole variable domain SQTIHQWPATLVQPVGSPLSLECTVEGTSNPNLYWYRQAAGRGLQLLFYSVGIGQISSEVPQNLSASRPQDRQFILSSKKLLLSDSGFYLCAWSVSGGADTQYFGPGTRLTVL.

This clone came up many times. The chain links TRBV11-2 to TRBJ2-7; a possible D gene is TRBD2 (5 bases). Germline CDR1 reads SGHAT; CDR2 reads FQNNGV. Trimming removed 1 base from V and 6 bases from J, with 10 bases in between. The CDR3 runs 13 residues. CDR3 DNA: TGTGCCAGCAGCTTAGGAGACGCGGGCGAGCAGTACTTC. Translation gives CASSLGDAGEQYF.

This sequence joins TRBV6-5 and TRBJ2-5; TRBD1 agrees at 9 bases. The CDR3 runs 15 residues. With V trimmed by 6 bases and J by 5 bases, 10 bases remained unmatched. Germline CDR1 and CDR2: MNHEY and SVGAGI. The CDR3, as DNA: TGTGCCAGCAGGTCACAGGGGGCGCCGTGGGAGACCCAGTACTTC. This encodes CASRSQGAPWETQYF.

The chain couples TRBV19 to TRBJ2-3; D possibly corresponds to TRBD1 (6 bases). This CDR3 region has 15 residues. The ends were cut back, 9 bases at V and 0 bases at J, with 16 bases in the middle. CDR1 is LNHDA, CDR2 SQIVND, per germline (reference sequence). This CDR3 reads CASSQGLGSTDTQYF. CDR3 DNA sequence: TGTGCCAGCTCACAGGGATTAGGGAGCACAGATACGCAGTATTTT.

The chain links TRBV28 to TRBJ1-3; tentative D call: TRBD1 (5 bases). Germline loops: CDR1 MDHEN, CDR2 SYDVKM. V was pared by 4 bases and J by 2 bases, with 9 bases between. This CDR3 spans 14 amino acids. This chain's CDR3 is CASSSGWPGNTIYF. DNA of the CDR3: TGTGCCAGCAGTTCAGGGTGGCCTGGAAACACCATATATTTT.